These T cell receptor beta chains were read from a single sample in a study of blood T cell repertoires in COVID-19. Assay: immunoSEQ multiplex PCR; the TCRdb copy retains only in-frame clones and omits some. This repertoire shows about 240,000 clones, around four fifths found once; its top ten account for roughly 1.9%. Sequenced input: peripheral blood. These receptors were collected from a man aged 25-45 years who had recovered from COVID-19. The conserved cysteine and the conserved F or W are not part of the CDR3 here.

v_gene | CDR3aa
TRBV5-4 | ASSSGDRGRGEKLF
TRBV19 | ASSSSEGPTEAF
TRBV2 | ASRGQAEKGQPQH
TRBV7-2 | ASSLGVGRSDTEAF
TRBV24-1 | ATSGQGTDTQY
TRBV7-9 | ASSLGQGLAGNTIY
TRBV6-5 | ASSPGHPNTEAF
TRBV6-5 | ASRAPGQVNGYT
TRBV9 | ASSVAPGMNTEAF
TRBV7-3 | ASSSLPGGNTGELF
TRBV18 | ASSPRSVSMEFGGELF
TRBV19 | ASSSGQGFKGADTQY
TRBV19 | ASSRDSTGTVGYGYT
TRBV11-2 | ASSLASYWGEDTQY
TRBV6-4 | ASSQNRDRAYQPQH
TRBV7-3 | ASSLSARDTQY
TRBV27 | ASTNDYTGGLGSPLH
TRBV6-6 | ASSYGANTGELF
TRBV5-8 | ASSLGVATGFLRTDTQY
TRBV5-1 | ASSPGVAPYSSYNEQF
TRBV7-2 | ASSVQGFTGELF
TRBV6-5 | ATLRQGSNYGYT
TRBV27 | ASRGQITEAF
TRBV5-6 | ASSLGSLHYEQY
TRBV7-8 | ASSLGYVRDTQY
TRBV5-6 | ASSSLGTSNYGYT
TRBV5-4 | ASKRENYGYT
TRBV28 | ASSLRRQGGRSNQPQH
TRBV7-2 | ASSLSGGVGTDTQY
TRBV5-4 | ASSLESWGRGEAF
TRBV11-2 | ASTSHPSGNIQY
TRBV9 | ASSVFLGDTQY
TRBV27 | ASSLLAGALSYEQY
TRBV28 | ASSPQTGGINQPQH
TRBV18 | ASSPRRLEQY
TRBV12-3/TRBV12-4 | ASSLRTASPLH
TRBV5-4 | ASSSPSGPNTDTQY
TRBV6-6 | ASSLDGTGAWAEY
TRBV28 | ASSLDIYGYT
TRBV28 | ASSSPGQGFYNSPLH
TRBV11-1 | ASSLLAQETQY
TRBV19 | ASSIQGAYNEQF
TRBV5-1 | ASSTNGQDQPQH
TRBV3-1/TRBV3-2 | ASSQPPGTEAF
TRBV11-2 | ASSPRLTKNTDTQY
TRBV6-5 | ASTGGETYEQY
TRBV7-2 | ASSSLAVGVGQPQH
TRBV6-5 | ASSSGQGAEAF
TRBV11-2 | ASSNLRTGFREQY
TRBV11-2 | ASSLGAWTGELF
TRBV7-9 | ASSLVRSTDRIDNEQF